The TCR beta chain described here comes from a study of T cells in localized non-small cell lung cancer. Study-level results: Median roughly 57 top-100 tumor clones were shared with paired adjacent lung. Uninvolved adjacent lung had more T cell clonality than any other tissue, topping tumor. Multi-region tumor sequencing was not done, so intratumor heterogeneity could not be excluded.

Generated by immunoSEQ multiplex PCR, the TCRdb table keeps only in-frame clones and is missing some. This sample has about 20,000 clones; about nine tenths occur once, and the top ten carry more than 9%. V lost 5 bases and J lost 0, with 7 bases in between. This CDR3 is built from 14 residues. The germline V gene encodes CDR1 MDHEN and CDR2 SYDVKM. This clone was observed once. The antigen is not known. The chain employs TRBV28 and TRBJ2-2; D gene uncertain. The sample consisted of PBMCs, taken before any cancer treatment. This TCR was sampled from a man aged 40 to 70 with stage II squamous cell lung carcinoma. The CDR3 here is CASSRTANTGELFF. The CDR3 region has the DNA TGTGCCAGCAGTAGGACCGCGAACACCGGGGAGCTGTTTTTT.